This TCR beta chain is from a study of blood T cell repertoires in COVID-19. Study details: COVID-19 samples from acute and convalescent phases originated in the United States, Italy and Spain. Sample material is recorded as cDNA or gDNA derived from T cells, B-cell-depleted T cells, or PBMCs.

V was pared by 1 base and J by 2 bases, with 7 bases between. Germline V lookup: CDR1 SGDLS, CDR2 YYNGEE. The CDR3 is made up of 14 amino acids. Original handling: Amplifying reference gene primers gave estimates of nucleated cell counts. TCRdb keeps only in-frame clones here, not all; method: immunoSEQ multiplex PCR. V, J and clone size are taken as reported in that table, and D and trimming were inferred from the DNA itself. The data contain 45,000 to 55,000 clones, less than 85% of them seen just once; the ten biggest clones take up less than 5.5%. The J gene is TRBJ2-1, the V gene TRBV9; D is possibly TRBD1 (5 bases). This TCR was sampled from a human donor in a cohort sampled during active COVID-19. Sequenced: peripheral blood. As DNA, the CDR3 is TGTGCCAGCAGCGTAACGACAGCCTACAATGAGCAGTTCTTC. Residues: CASSVTTAYNEQFF.